This TCR beta chain emerged from a study of shared clonotypes between healthy human individuals. V was pared by 5 bases and J by 8 bases, with 9 bases between. This CDR3 is 11 amino acids long. Per germline, CDR1 SEHNR and CDR2 FQNEAQ (reference sequence). Study-level points and caveats: Blood was the sole source, and tissue repertoires probably differ.

Scientists sequenced DNA from unsorted PBMC on ten immunoSEQ deep assay plates. The method was immunoSEQ multiplex PCR; TCRdb's version includes in-frame clones alone and lacks a portion of them. The sample includes about 520,000 clones, more than 65% of them seen just once. This clone was seen a few times. Its antigen is as yet unknown. This receptor was taken from a middle-aged woman in good health. Some clones in this sample may be carry-over from other donors' samples. Sequenced input: PBMCs. This chain uses TRBV7-9 with TRBJ1-1; D unresolved. The CDR3 reads CASSPLTEAFF. CDR3 DNA sequence: TGTGCCAGCAGCCCTCTTACCGAAGCTTTCTTT.